This TCR beta chain was obtained from a study of technical replicates of blood from a few donors. Clones were read by immunoSEQ multiplex PCR, and TCRdb kept only the in-frame ones, dropping some. The sample shows 55,000 to 75,000 clones, about 95% of them seen only once. The CDR3 covers 15 residues. The germline CDR1 and CDR2 sequences are SGHTA and FQGNSA. A remark on this clone: A junction boundary mismatches the germline segment, possibly from a read error.

This sequence was found in a human donor in good health. Some clones in this sample may be carry-over from other donors' samples. The sequencing input was PBMCs. The chain uses TRBV7-2 and TRBJ2-7, with D perhaps TRBD2 (7 bases). The CDR3 region is CASSLSGGGSHEQYF. CDR3 in DNA: TGTGCCAGCAGCTTAAGTGGCGGGGGCTCCCACGAGCAGTACTTC.